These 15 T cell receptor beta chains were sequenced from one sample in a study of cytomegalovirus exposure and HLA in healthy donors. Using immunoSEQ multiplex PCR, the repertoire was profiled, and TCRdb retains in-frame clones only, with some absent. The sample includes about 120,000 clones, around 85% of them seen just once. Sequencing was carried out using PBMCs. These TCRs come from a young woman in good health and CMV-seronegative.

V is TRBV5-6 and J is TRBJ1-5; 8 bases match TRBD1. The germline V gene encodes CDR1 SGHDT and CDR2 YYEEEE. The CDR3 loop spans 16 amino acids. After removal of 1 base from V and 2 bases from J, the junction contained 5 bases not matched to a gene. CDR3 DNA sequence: TGTGCCAGCAGCTTGTACAGGGGGATGGGCAATCAGCCCCAGCATTTT. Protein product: CASSLYRGMGNQPQHF.

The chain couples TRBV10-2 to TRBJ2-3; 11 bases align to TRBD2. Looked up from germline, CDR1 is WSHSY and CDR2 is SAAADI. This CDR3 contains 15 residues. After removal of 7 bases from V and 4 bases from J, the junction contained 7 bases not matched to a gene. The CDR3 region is CASTNSGGAPDTQYF. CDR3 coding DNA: TGCGCCAGCACTAATAGCGGGGGGGCCCCAGATACGCAGTATTTT.

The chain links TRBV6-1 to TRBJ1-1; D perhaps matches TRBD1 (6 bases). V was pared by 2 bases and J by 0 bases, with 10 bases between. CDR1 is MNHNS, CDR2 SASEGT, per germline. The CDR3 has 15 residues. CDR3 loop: CASSELGALNTEAFF. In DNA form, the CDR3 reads TGTGCCAGCAGTGAATTGGGGGCCCTGAACACTGAAGCTTTCTTT.

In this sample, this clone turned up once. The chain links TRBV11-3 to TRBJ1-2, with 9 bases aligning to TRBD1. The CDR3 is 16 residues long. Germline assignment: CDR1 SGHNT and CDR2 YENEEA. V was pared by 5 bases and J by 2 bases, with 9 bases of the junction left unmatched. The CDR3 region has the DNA TGTGCCAGCAGCCCCCGGGACAGGGCGGAAAACTATGGCTACACCTTC. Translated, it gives CASSPRDRAENYGYTF.

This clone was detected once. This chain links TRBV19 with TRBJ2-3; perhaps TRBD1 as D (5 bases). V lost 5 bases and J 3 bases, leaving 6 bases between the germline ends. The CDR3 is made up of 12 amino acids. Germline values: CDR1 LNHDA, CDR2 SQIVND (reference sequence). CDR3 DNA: TGTGCCAGTAGTCCAGGGACAGATACGCAGTATTTT. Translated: CASSPGTDTQYF.

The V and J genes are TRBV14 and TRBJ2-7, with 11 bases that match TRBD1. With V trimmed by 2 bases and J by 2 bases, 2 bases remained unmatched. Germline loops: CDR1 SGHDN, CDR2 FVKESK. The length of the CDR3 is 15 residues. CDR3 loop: CASSQTGQGAYEQYF. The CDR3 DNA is TGTGCCAGCAGCCAAACGGGACAGGGGGCCTACGAGCAGTACTTC.

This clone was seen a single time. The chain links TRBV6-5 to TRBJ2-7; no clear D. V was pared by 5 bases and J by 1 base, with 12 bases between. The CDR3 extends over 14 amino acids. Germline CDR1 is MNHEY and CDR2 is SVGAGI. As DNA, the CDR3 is TGTGCCAGCAGTCCGGATGACACGTCCTACGAGCAGTACTTC. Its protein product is CASSPDDTSYEQYF.

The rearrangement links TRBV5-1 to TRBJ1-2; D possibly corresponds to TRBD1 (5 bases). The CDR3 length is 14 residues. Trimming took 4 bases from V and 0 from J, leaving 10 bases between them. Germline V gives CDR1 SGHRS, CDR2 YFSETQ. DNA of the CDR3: TGCGCCAGCAGCCCCCGACAGCCTAACTATGGCTACACCTTC. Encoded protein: CASSPRQPNYGYTF.

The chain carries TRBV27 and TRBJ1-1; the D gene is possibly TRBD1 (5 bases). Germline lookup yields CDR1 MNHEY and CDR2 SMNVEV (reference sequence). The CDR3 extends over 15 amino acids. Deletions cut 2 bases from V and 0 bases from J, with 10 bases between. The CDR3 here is CASSLKGILNTEAFF. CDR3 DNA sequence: TGTGCCAGCAGTTTAAAGGGGATTTTGAACACTGAAGCTTTCTTT.

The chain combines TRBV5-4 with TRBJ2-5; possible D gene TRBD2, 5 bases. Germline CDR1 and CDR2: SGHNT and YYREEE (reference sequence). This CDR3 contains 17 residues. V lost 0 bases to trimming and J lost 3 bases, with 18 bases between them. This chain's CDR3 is CASSLVRYSTREETQYF. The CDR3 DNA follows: TGTGCCAGCAGCTTGGTGAGGTACTCTACTAGAGAAGAGACCCAGTACTTC.

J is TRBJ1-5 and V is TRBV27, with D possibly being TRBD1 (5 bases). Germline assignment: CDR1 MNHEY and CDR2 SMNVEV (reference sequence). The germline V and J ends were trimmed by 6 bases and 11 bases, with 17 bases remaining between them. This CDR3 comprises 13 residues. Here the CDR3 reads CASRVAGGAAQHF. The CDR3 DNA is TGTGCCAGCAGGGTTGCGGGAGGGGCAGCCCAGCATTTT.

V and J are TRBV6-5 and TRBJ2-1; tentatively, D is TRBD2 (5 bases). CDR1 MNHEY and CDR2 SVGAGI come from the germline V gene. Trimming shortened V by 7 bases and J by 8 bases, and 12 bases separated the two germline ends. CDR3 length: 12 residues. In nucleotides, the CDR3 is TGTGCCAGCACCGATACCGGGGATGAGCAGTTCTTC. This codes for CASTDTGDEQFF.

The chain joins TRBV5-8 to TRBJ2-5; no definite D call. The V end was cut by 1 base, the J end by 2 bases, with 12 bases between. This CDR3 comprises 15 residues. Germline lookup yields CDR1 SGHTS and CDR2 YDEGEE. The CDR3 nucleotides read TGTGCCAGCAGCTTGCTAGGAGTGGGTCAAGAGACCCAGTACTTC. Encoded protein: CASSLLGVGQETQYF.

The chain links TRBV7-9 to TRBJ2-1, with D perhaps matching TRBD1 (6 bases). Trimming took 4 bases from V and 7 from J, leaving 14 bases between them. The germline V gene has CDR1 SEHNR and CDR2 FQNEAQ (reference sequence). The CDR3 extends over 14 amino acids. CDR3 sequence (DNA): TGTGCCAGCAGCTGGCGACAGGTGGGGAATGAGCAGTTCTTC. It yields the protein CASSWRQVGNEQFF.

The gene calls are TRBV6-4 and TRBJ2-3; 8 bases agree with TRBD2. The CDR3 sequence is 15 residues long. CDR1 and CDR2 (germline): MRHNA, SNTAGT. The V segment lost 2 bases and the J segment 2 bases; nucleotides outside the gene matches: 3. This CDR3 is CASSDGGGTTDTQYF. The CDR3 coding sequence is TGTGCCAGCAGTGACGGCGGGGGGACCACAGATACGCAGTATTTT.